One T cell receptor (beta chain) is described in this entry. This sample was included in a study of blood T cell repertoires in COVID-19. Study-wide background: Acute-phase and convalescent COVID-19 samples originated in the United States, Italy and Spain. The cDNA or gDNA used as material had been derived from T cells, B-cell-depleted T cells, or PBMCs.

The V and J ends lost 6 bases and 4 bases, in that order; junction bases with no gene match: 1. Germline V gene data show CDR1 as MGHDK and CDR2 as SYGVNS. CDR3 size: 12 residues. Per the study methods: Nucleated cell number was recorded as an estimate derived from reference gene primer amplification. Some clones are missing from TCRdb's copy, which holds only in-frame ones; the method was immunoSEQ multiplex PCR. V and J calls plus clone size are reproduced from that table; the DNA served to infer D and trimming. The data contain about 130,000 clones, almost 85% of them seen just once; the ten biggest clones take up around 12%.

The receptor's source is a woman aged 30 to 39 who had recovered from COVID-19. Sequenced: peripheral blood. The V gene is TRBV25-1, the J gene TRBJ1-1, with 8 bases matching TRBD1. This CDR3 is CASSTGGTEAFF. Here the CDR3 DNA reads TGTGCCAGCAGCACAGGGGGCACTGAAGCTTTCTTT.